This T cell receptor beta chain was profiled in a study of OX40 agonist ivuxolimab in advanced cancers. Overall study: Three individuals attained partial responses, comprising one hepatocellular carcinoma case and two cutaneous melanoma cases. Findings and limits, study-wide: Relative to CD4+, CD8+ T cells held more expanded clones on average. Certain nonresponders likewise exhibited a low normalized T-cell clonal expansion.

TCRdb's copy holds only in-frame clones and misses some; the assay was immunoSEQ multiplex PCR. Among tens of thousands of clones listed, roughly 90% were seen once. Germline V lookup: CDR1 KGHSH, CDR2 LQKENI. The CDR3 has 13 amino acids. Trimming shortened V by 0 bases and J by 10 bases, and 7 bases separated the two germline ends. Systemic immunosuppression or autoimmune disease history was grounds to exclude patients. A remark on this clone: Antigen unknown.

Material: CD4+ or CD8+ T cells sorted from blood, obtained in a trial of the OX40 agonist ivuxolimab. This chain joins TRBV18 and TRBJ1-6, with a weak D call TRBD1 (5 bases). This TCR was sampled from an adult with an advanced solid tumor such as melanoma, head and neck, liver or kidney cancer. The DNA for the CDR3 is TGTGCCAGCTCACCACCAGGACAATCACCCCTCCACTTT. This encodes CASSPPGQSPLHF.